The rows below give T cell receptor beta chains drawn from one sample of a study of T cell responses to AZD1222 COVID-19 vaccine. TCRdb's table, derived via immunoSEQ multiplex PCR, lists solely in-frame clones and lacks some. The sample contains around 120,000 clones, around 92% of which appear only once. The specimen comprised peripheral blood, sampled on day 0 of AZD1222 vaccination. The receptor source for this set is an adult in good health. Each CDR3 is given with its conserved first and last residue. Each record gives: V gene, D gene, J gene, clone size, CDR3 DNA, CDR3 protein. A D gene is named only where the DNA matches it firmly. Only some rows state a clone size, as once, few, many or a class for expanded clones.

v_call: TRBV30
d_call: .
j_call: TRBJ1-3
clone_size: .
cdr3_nt: TGTGCCTGGCAGGCCTCTGGAAACACCATATATTTT
cdr3_aa: CAWQASGNTIYF

v_call: TRBV4-3
d_call: .
j_call: TRBJ1-6
clone_size: .
cdr3_nt: TGCGCCAGCAGCCAAGATACCAGGGCTAGCTCCTATAATTCACCCCTCCACTTT
cdr3_aa: CASSQDTRASSYNSPLHF

v_call: TRBV15
d_call: TRBD1
j_call: TRBJ1-5
clone_size: .
cdr3_nt: TGTGCCACTGGCCAGGGACAGCTATTAGGCTATAGCAATCAGCCCCAGCATTTT
cdr3_aa: CATGQGQLLGYSNQPQHF

v_call: TRBV6-1
d_call: .
j_call: TRBJ1-4
clone_size: .
cdr3_nt: TGTGCCAGCAGTGAACGTGGGATGGGTGAAAAACTGTTTTTT
cdr3_aa: CASSERGMGEKLFF

v_call: TRBV5-1
d_call: TRBD2
j_call: TRBJ2-7
clone_size: .
cdr3_nt: TGCGCCAGCAGCTTGGCCGCTAGCGGGGGCTACGAGCAGTACTTC
cdr3_aa: CASSLAASGGYEQYF

v_call: TRBV9
d_call: TRBD2
j_call: TRBJ2-1
clone_size: .
cdr3_nt: TGTGCCAGCAGCGTAGTGGCTAGCGGACCTGCTATTGAGCAGTTCTTC
cdr3_aa: CASSVVASGPAIEQFF

v_call: TRBV6-6
d_call: .
j_call: TRBJ2-1
clone_size: .
cdr3_nt: TGTGCCAGCAGCCCCTTTAGAGATGAGCAGTTCTTC
cdr3_aa: CASSPFRDEQFF

v_call: TRBV6-5
d_call: .
j_call: TRBJ2-7
clone_size: many
cdr3_nt: TGTGCCAGCAGTTACGGATTTACCTACGAGCAGTACTTC
cdr3_aa: CASSYGFTYEQYF

v_call: TRBV11-2
d_call: TRBD1
j_call: TRBJ1-5
clone_size: .
cdr3_nt: TGTGCCAGCAGCTTGCGGGCAGGGGGTCAGCCCCAGCATTTT
cdr3_aa: CASSLRAGGQPQHF

v_call: TRBV16
d_call: .
j_call: TRBJ2-7
clone_size: .
cdr3_nt: TGTGCCAGCAGCCCAAAAGTCCCCTACGGACAGCCTTTCTACGAGCAGTACTTC
cdr3_aa: CASSPKVPYGQPFYEQYF

v_call: TRBV7-8
d_call: .
j_call: TRBJ2-3
clone_size: .
cdr3_nt: TGTGCCAGCAGCCCCACGAGTCAGGGTATGGGGGCCGATACGCAGTATTTT
cdr3_aa: CASSPTSQGMGADTQYF

v_call: TRBV3-1/TRBV3-2
d_call: TRBD1
j_call: TRBJ1-3
clone_size: .
cdr3_nt: TGTGCCAGCAGCCAAGACCTACCGGGACAGGGGGCTTCTGGAAACACCATATATTTT
cdr3_aa: CASSQDLPGQGASGNTIYF

v_call: TRBV12-3/TRBV12-4
d_call: .
j_call: TRBJ1-6
clone_size: .
cdr3_nt: TGTGCCAGCAGTTCACGGGGGCTTTCACCCCTCCACTTT
cdr3_aa: CASSSRGLSPLHF

v_call: TRBV19
d_call: .
j_call: TRBJ1-5
clone_size: .
cdr3_nt: TGTGCCAGTAAGAACAGGAATCAGCCCCAGCATTTT
cdr3_aa: CASKNRNQPQHF

v_call: TRBV28
d_call: TRBD1
j_call: TRBJ2-1
clone_size: .
cdr3_nt: TGTGCCAGCAGTTTATGGGGGGACAGTCGGACCAATGAGCAGTTCTTC
cdr3_aa: CASSLWGDSRTNEQFF

v_call: TRBV12-3/TRBV12-4
d_call: .
j_call: TRBJ1-2
clone_size: .
cdr3_nt: TGTGCCTCAGGGGATGATGGCTACACCTTC
cdr3_aa: CASGDDGYTF

v_call: TRBV29-1
d_call: TRBD1
j_call: TRBJ2-5
clone_size: .
cdr3_nt: TGCAGCGTTACCCGGGACAGGGGGCATGTGGAGACCCAGTACTTC
cdr3_aa: CSVTRDRGHVETQYF

v_call: TRBV10-3
d_call: .
j_call: TRBJ1-1
clone_size: .
cdr3_nt: TGTGCCATCAGTGATGGTACCCCAAGGACAGCAGCTTTCTTT
cdr3_aa: CAISDGTPRTAAFF

v_call: TRBV5-5
d_call: .
j_call: TRBJ1-1
clone_size: .
cdr3_nt: TGTGCCAGCAGCTTCTACATCCCGACCACTGAAGCTTTCTTT
cdr3_aa: CASSFYIPTTEAFF

v_call: TRBV6-5
d_call: .
j_call: TRBJ2-1
clone_size: .
cdr3_nt: TGTGCCACCCTAAGCCGGTACAATGAGCAGTTCTTC
cdr3_aa: CATLSRYNEQFF

v_call: TRBV11-2
d_call: .
j_call: TRBJ2-3
clone_size: .
cdr3_nt: TGTGCCAGCAGCGGGGGACGGAGGGCCTGGGCAGATACGCAGTATTTT
cdr3_aa: CASSGGRRAWADTQYF

v_call: TRBV19
d_call: .
j_call: TRBJ2-1
clone_size: .
cdr3_nt: TGTGCCAGTAGTATGTCGAGTAGGGTTACCGGGGGAACCTACAATGAGCAGTTCTTC
cdr3_aa: CASSMSSRVTGGTYNEQFF

v_call: TRBV3-1/TRBV3-2
d_call: .
j_call: TRBJ1-5
clone_size: once
cdr3_nt: TGTGCCAGCAGCCAAGGCAATCAGCCCCAGCATTTT
cdr3_aa: CASSQGNQPQHF

v_call: TRBV28
d_call: TRBD2
j_call: TRBJ2-1
clone_size: .
cdr3_nt: TGTGCCAGCAGGCCTCTGGGGACTAGCGGGAACTACAATGAGCAGTTCTTC
cdr3_aa: CASRPLGTSGNYNEQFF

v_call: TRBV28
d_call: .
j_call: TRBJ1-4
clone_size: .
cdr3_nt: TGTGCCAGCAGTTCCCGAGGTATTGGGAATGAAAAACTGTTTTTT
cdr3_aa: CASSSRGIGNEKLFF

v_call: TRBV4-3
d_call: TRBD2
j_call: TRBJ2-3
clone_size: once
cdr3_nt: TGCGCCAGCAGCGGGACCGTACTAGCGGGACGGGGAGATACGCAGTATTTT
cdr3_aa: CASSGTVLAGRGDTQYF

v_call: TRBV27
d_call: .
j_call: TRBJ1-2
clone_size: .
cdr3_nt: TGTGCCAGCAGTTTGAGGAGCAACTATGGCTACACCTTC
cdr3_aa: CASSLRSNYGYTF

v_call: TRBV3-1/TRBV3-2
d_call: TRBD1
j_call: TRBJ1-2
clone_size: .
cdr3_nt: TGTGCCAGCAGTGATGGACAGGTTGCTGGCTACACCTTC
cdr3_aa: CASSDGQVAGYTF

v_call: TRBV7-8
d_call: .
j_call: TRBJ2-1
clone_size: .
cdr3_nt: TGTGCCAGCAGCTTGCTTACAGGGATCTTCTACAATGAGCAGTTCTTC
cdr3_aa: CASSLLTGIFYNEQFF

v_call: TRBV2
d_call: .
j_call: TRBJ2-3
clone_size: .
cdr3_nt: TGTGCCAGCAGTGTTTATTCCGGGGATACGCAGTATTTT
cdr3_aa: CASSVYSGDTQYF

v_call: TRBV3-1/TRBV3-2
d_call: .
j_call: TRBJ2-3
clone_size: once
cdr3_nt: TGTGCCAGCAGCCAAGAGGCTAGCGTATACACAGATACGCAGTATTTT
cdr3_aa: CASSQEASVYTDTQYF

v_call: TRBV5-1
d_call: TRBD1
j_call: TRBJ1-1
clone_size: .
cdr3_nt: TGCGCCAGCAGCTCGACAGGGGTCGACACTGAAGCTTTCTTT
cdr3_aa: CASSSTGVDTEAFF

v_call: TRBV7-2
d_call: .
j_call: TRBJ2-1
clone_size: .
cdr3_nt: TGTGCCAGCAGCTTACGGTTCTCCTACAATGAGCAGTTCTTC
cdr3_aa: CASSLRFSYNEQFF

v_call: TRBV4-3
d_call: .
j_call: TRBJ1-1
clone_size: .
cdr3_nt: TGCGCCAGCAGCCCGGAGAGGGTTCACACTGAAGCTTTCTTT
cdr3_aa: CASSPERVHTEAFF

v_call: TRBV21-1
d_call: .
j_call: TRBJ2-6
clone_size: once
cdr3_nt: TGTGCCAGCAGCAAATGCAGCCGGAGCTCTGGGGCCAACGTCCTGACTTTC
cdr3_aa: CASSKCSRSSGANVLTF

v_call: TRBV4-1
d_call: .
j_call: TRBJ1-5
clone_size: .
cdr3_nt: TGCGCCAGCAGCCAAGAGGGGGGTGTGGGGCCCCAGCATTTT
cdr3_aa: CASSQEGGVGPQHF

v_call: TRBV4-1
d_call: TRBD1
j_call: TRBJ1-5
clone_size: .
cdr3_nt: TGCGCCAGCATTAAACAGGGGGCAGTTTATAGCAATCAGCCCCAGCATTTT
cdr3_aa: CASIKQGAVYSNQPQHF

v_call: TRBV28
d_call: .
j_call: TRBJ1-1
clone_size: .
cdr3_nt: TGTGCCAGCACCGACGGAGGGGTCATGAACACTGAAGCTTTCTTT
cdr3_aa: CASTDGGVMNTEAFF

v_call: TRBV18
d_call: .
j_call: TRBJ2-5
clone_size: .
cdr3_nt: TGTGCCAGCTCACCACAGGAAGACTTTTCGTACCAAGAGACCCAGTACTTC
cdr3_aa: CASSPQEDFSYQETQYF

v_call: TRBV10-3
d_call: .
j_call: TRBJ1-6
clone_size: .
cdr3_nt: TGTGCCATCAGTGAGTCGGGTTCACCCCTCCACTTT
cdr3_aa: CAISESGSPLHF

v_call: TRBV15
d_call: TRBD1
j_call: TRBJ1-5
clone_size: .
cdr3_nt: TGTGCCACCAGCAGAAAGCCCGGGACAGTGAATCAGCCCCAGCATTTT
cdr3_aa: CATSRKPGTVNQPQHF

v_call: TRBV7-9
d_call: .
j_call: TRBJ1-4
clone_size: .
cdr3_nt: TGTGCCAGCAGCTTAGGACAGAATCTGAATGAAAAACTGTTTTTT
cdr3_aa: CASSLGQNLNEKLFF

v_call: TRBV14
d_call: .
j_call: TRBJ2-7
clone_size: .
cdr3_nt: TGTGCCAGCTCGACACTTAACGAGCAGTACTTC
cdr3_aa: CASSTLNEQYF

v_call: TRBV3-1/TRBV3-2
d_call: TRBD2
j_call: TRBJ2-3
clone_size: .
cdr3_nt: TGTGCCAGCAGCCAAGGCCCCTGGGCGGGGGGGCGCACAGATACGCAGTATTTT
cdr3_aa: CASSQGPWAGGRTDTQYF

v_call: TRBV12-3/TRBV12-4
d_call: .
j_call: TRBJ1-3
clone_size: .
cdr3_nt: TGTGCCAGCAGTTTAGAGGGTTACACCATATATTTT
cdr3_aa: CASSLEGYTIYF